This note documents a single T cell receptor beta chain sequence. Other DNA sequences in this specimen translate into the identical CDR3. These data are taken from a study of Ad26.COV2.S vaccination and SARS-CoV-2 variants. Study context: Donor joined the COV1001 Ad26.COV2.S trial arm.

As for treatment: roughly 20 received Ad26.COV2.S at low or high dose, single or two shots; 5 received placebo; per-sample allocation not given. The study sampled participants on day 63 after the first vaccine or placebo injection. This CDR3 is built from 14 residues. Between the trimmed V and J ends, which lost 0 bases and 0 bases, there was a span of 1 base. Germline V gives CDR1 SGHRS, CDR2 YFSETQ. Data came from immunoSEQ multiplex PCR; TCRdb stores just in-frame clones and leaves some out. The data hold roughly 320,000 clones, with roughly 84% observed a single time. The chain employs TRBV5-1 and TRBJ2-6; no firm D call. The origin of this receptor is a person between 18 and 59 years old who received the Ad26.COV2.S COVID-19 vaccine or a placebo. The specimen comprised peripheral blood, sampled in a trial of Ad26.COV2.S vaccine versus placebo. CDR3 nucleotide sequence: TGCGCCAGCAGCTTGGACTCTGGGGCCAACGTCCTGACTTTC. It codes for CASSLDSGANVLTF.